A single sample gave rise to the 6 T cell receptor beta chains below, sequenced in a study of cytomegalovirus exposure and HLA in healthy donors. The PCR had 60 Vbeta and 13 Jbeta primers. Here immunoSEQ multiplex PCR was the method, and the copy in TCRdb shows in-frame clones only, minus some. The profile covers about 200,000 clones, with approximately 79% appearing a single time and approximately 1.5% taken by the ten largest. Material: PBMCs. Receptors originate from a girl aged 5 to 17 in good health and CMV-seropositive.

This chain links TRBV7-2 with TRBJ2-5, with 8 bases aligning to TRBD2. The CDR3 spans 15 residues. V trimming: 5 bases; J trimming: 4 bases; junction bases outside the gene matches: 9. Germline V CDR1 and CDR2: SGHTA, FQGNSA. This chain's CDR3 is CASSARGLVGETQYF. The CDR3 region has the DNA TGTGCCAGCAGCGCCCGGGGACTAGTCGGAGAGACCCAGTACTTC.

The chain joins TRBV7-2 to TRBJ1-6; D is perhaps TRBD1 (6 bases). The CDR3 spans 14 residues. Trimming removed 3 bases at V and 10 bases at J, with 13 bases between. Looked up from germline, CDR1 is SGHTA and CDR2 is FQGNSA. The CDR3 sequence is CASSFGQRGSPLHF. The CDR3 coding sequence is TGTGCCAGCAGCTTTGGACAGCGGGGCTCACCCCTCCACTTT.

J is TRBJ1-5 and V is TRBV27; D gene ambiguous. Trimming removed 5 bases at V and 7 bases at J, with 12 bases between. Germline V gives CDR1 MNHEY, CDR2 SMNVEV (reference sequence). This CDR3 has 13 residues. The CDR3 coding sequence is TGTGCCAGCAGTCTCCACAGTGCGCAGCCCCAGCATTTT. It is translated as CASSLHSAQPQHF.

V is TRBV6-5 and J is TRBJ1-4, with 10 positions matching TRBD1. The V and J ends lost 1 base and 7 bases, in that order; junction bases with no gene match: 6. This CDR3 is 16 amino acids long. Germline CDR1 reads MNHEY; CDR2 reads SVGAGI. The CDR3: CASSYYSDRGTEKLFF. The CDR3 DNA is TGTGCCAGCAGTTACTATTCGGACAGGGGGACTGAAAAACTGTTTTTT.

The rearrangement links TRBV15 to TRBJ1-4, with no clear D. The V and J ends lost 1 base and 0 bases respectively, with 6 bases between them. CDR1 and CDR2 (germline): LNHNV, YYDKDF (reference sequence). The CDR3 covers 15 residues. The CDR3 spells CATSRVAATNEKLFF. CDR3 coding DNA: TGTGCCACCAGCAGAGTGGCAGCAACTAATGAAAAACTGTTTTTT.

This clone appeared a few times. J is TRBJ2-3 and V is TRBV6-4, with D unclear. The CDR3 covers 13 residues. V was trimmed by 5 bases and J by 9 bases, leaving 15 bases between them. Germline V gene lookup returns CDR1 MRHNA and CDR2 SNTAGT. The DNA of the CDR3 is TGTGCCAGCAGTCCCAGACCTGAAGCGACGCAGTATTTT. This encodes CASSPRPEATQYF.